Shown below are 29 T cell receptor beta chains from a single sample sequenced in a study of CD8 T cells in ankylosing spondylitis. Notes on the study in general: Typical of ankylosing spondylitis blood, it appeared, was a TCR beta motif of 7 or 8 highly homologous variants.

Their cognate antigens are unknown. In TCRdb, the 5' RACE reads were re-called with MiXCR into one record per CDR3 protein. The sample holds about 510,000 distinct CDR3 sequences, roughly 5.2% seen once. Sequenced sample: blood, either unsorted or a sorted T cell fraction (not recorded which). The receptors were sampled from a male donor with ankylosing spondylitis.

This clonotype was recorded at least ten times. The chain has TRBV6-2 or TRBV6-3 and TRBJ2-5; 8 bases match TRBD1. Germline assignment: CDR1 MNHEY and CDR2 SVGEGT. The CDR3 runs 14 residues. After removal of 7 bases from V and 6 bases from J, the junction contained 10 bases not matched to a gene. CDR3 bases: TGTGCCAGCACCCCGGTAGGGGACAGGAAGACCCAGTACTTC. Its translation is CASTPVGDRKTQYF.

This clonotype was picked up many times. The chain joins TRBV7-8 to TRBJ2-3; 9 positions match TRBD2. V was pared by 4 bases and J by 6 bases, with 5 bases of the junction left unmatched. This CDR3 contains 14 residues. CDR1 and CDR2 from the germline V gene are SGHVS and FQNEAQ. CDR3 protein: CASSSIAGVDTQYF. The CDR3 nucleotides read TGTGCCAGCAGCTCCATAGCGGGAGTGGATACGCAGTATTTT.

This clonotype has ten or more counts. This sequence joins TRBV10-3 and TRBJ2-1; TRBD2 matches at 10 bases. J was trimmed by 3 bases and V by 5 bases; bases with no gene match: 7. The CDR3 is made up of 16 amino acids. Per the germline V gene, CDR1 is ENHRY and CDR2 is SYGVKD. The CDR3 protein is CAISRGLAALYNEQFF. The CDR3 DNA is TGTGCCATCAGTCGCGGACTAGCGGCGCTCTACAATGAGCAGTTCTTC.

This clonotype was counted many times. The chain employs TRBV6-1 and TRBJ2-3, with 11 bases lining up with TRBD2. This CDR3 spans 16 amino acids. In germline, CDR1 is MNHNS, CDR2 SASEGT. The V segment lost 6 bases and the J segment 5 bases; nucleotides outside the gene matches: 10. The CDR3 bases are TGTGCCAGCAGCTTCGATAGCGGGAGGGCCGTAGATACGCAGTATTTT. Amino acid sequence: CASSFDSGRAVDTQYF.

This clonotype was seen repeatedly, ten times or more. This sequence joins TRBV28 and TRBJ2-1; 7 bases fit TRBD1. The junction had 6 bases not matched to a gene; V was cut back by 4 bases and J by 0 bases. The CDR3 loop spans 16 amino acids. From germline, CDR1 is MDHEN and CDR2 SYDVKM. This CDR3 is CASSSHPGGSYNEQFF. For the CDR3, the DNA is TGTGCCAGCAGTTCCCACCCAGGGGGCTCCTACAATGAGCAGTTCTTC.

This clonotype has a count of ten or more. CDR3 DNA sequence: TGCGCCAGCAGCCGGGCGGGGGTGCCCGATGAGCAGTTCTTC. Translated, it gives CASSRAGVPDEQFF. The rearrangement joins TRBV5-1 to TRBJ2-1; 7 nucleotides agree with TRBD2. The CDR3 runs 14 residues. V lost 4 bases and J lost 8; bases outside the gene matches: 9. CDR1 SGHRS and CDR2 YFSETQ come from the germline V gene. The full variable domain, completed using reference TRBV5-1 and TRBJ2-1, is KAGVTQTPRYLIKTRGQQVTLSCSPISGHRSVSWYQQTPGQGLQFLFEYFSETQRNKGNFPGRFSGRQFSNSRSEMNVSTLELGDSALYLCASSRAGVPDEQFFGPGTRLTVL.

This chain connects TRBV4-2 to TRBJ2-7; 9 positions match TRBD1. There are 16 residues in the CDR3. Germline V lookup: CDR1 LGHNA, CDR2 YNFKEQ. V lost 1 base, J lost 0 bases, and 4 bases stayed unmatched. The CDR3 spells CASSQGQGESSYEQYF. As DNA, the CDR3 is TGTGCCAGCAGCCAAGGACAGGGGGAGTCCTCCTACGAGCAGTACTTC.

In this sample, this clonotype turned up many times. This sequence joins TRBV4-3 and TRBJ1-5, with D hard to call. This CDR3 is 14 amino acids long. The V and J ends lost 1 base and 6 bases respectively, with 10 bases between them. The V gene's germline CDR1 is LGHNA and CDR2 YSLEER. The DNA of the CDR3 is TGCGCCAGCAGCCAAGTCGGTTCGGGTCAGCCCCAGCATTTT. This sequence encodes CASSQVGSGQPQHF.

This clonotype was recorded many times. V gene TRBV6-5 combines with J gene TRBJ1-1; 7 nucleotides match TRBD1. Germline assignment: CDR1 MNHEY and CDR2 SVGAGI. V lost 0 bases to trimming and J lost 0 bases; unmatched junction nucleotides: 7. This CDR3 is built from 17 residues. In DNA form, the CDR3 reads TGTGCCAGCAGTTACTCGAGGGCAGGGGGGGTGAACACTGAAGCTTTCTTT. Translating gives CASSYSRAGGVNTEAFF.

This clonotype was recorded at least ten times. The V and J genes are TRBV7-2 and TRBJ1-2, with a tentative D call TRBD1 (6 bases). The CDR3 spans 14 residues. CDR1 and CDR2 (germline): SGHTA, FQGNSA. The germline V and J ends were trimmed by 5 bases and 2 bases, with 12 bases remaining between them. CDR3 sequence reads: CASSGNRVNYGYTF. CDR3 DNA: TGTGCCAGCAGCGGGAACAGGGTGAACTATGGCTACACCTTC.

At least ten counts were recorded for this clonotype. This rearrangement joins TRBV5-1 to TRBJ1-6; 10 nucleotides match TRBD1. The CDR3 covers 15 residues. CDR1 and CDR2 (germline): SGHRS, YFSETQ. The V gene end was trimmed by 0 bases and the J gene end by 10 bases; junction bases not matched to a gene: 4. In DNA, the CDR3 is TGCGCCAGCAGCTTGGGACAGGGGGCGCGATCACCCCTCCACTTT. Translation gives CASSLGQGARSPLHF.

This clonotype was counted only a few times. V usage is TRBV2 and J usage is TRBJ2-7, with 9 bases lining up with TRBD1. The CDR3 is made up of 12 amino acids. V shed 6 bases, J shed 12 bases, and the junction held 9 bases outside the gene matches. Germline CDR1 reads SNHLY; CDR2 reads FYNNEI. The CDR3 bases are TGTGCCAGCAGCCCCGGACAGGGGCTGGGGTACTTC. It specifies CASSPGQGLGYF.

This clonotype has a handful of counts. The rearrangement uses TRBV9 and TRBJ2-5; D may be TRBD1 or TRBD2 (5 bases each). The germline V and J ends were trimmed by 0 bases and 7 bases, with 19 bases remaining between them. Germline V gene sequence: CDR1 SGDLS, CDR2 YYNGEE. This CDR3 is 16 amino acids long. The CDR3 coding sequence is TGTGCCAGCAGCGTAGTAGCCGGGACCCACGGTGGGACCCAGTACTTC. It is translated as CASSVVAGTHGGTQYF.

The chain joins TRBV6-2 or TRBV6-3 to TRBJ2-7; no definite D call. Germline V lookup: CDR1 MNHEY, CDR2 SVGEGT. The CDR3 is 14 residues long. V gave up 2 bases and J gave up 0 bases, with 8 bases separating them. The CDR3 protein is CASSYLGNSYEQYF. Written as DNA, the CDR3 is TGTGCCAGCAGTTACCTGGGAAACTCCTACGAGCAGTACTTC.

The sample holds a few counts of this clonotype. The V gene is TRBV6-5, the J gene TRBJ1-1, with 8 bases fitting TRBD1. After removal of 0 bases from V and 1 base from J, the junction contained 1 base not matched to a gene. Germline assignment: CDR1 MNHEY and CDR2 SVGAGI. The CDR3 spans 15 residues. The CDR3 region is CASSYSDRGNTEAFF. CDR3 bases: TGTGCCAGCAGTTACTCAGACAGGGGGAACACTGAAGCTTTCTTT.

This clonotype was seen repeatedly, ten times or more. The gene calls are TRBV6-2 or TRBV6-3 and TRBJ2-3; 10 bases line up with TRBD2. Germline trimming cut 2 bases from V and 15 bases from J; bases unmatched to any gene: 11. CDR1 and CDR2 (germline): MNHEY, SVGEGT. The CDR3 is made up of 14 amino acids. As DNA, the CDR3 is TGTGCCAGCAGTTACGTATCGTGGACTAGCGGCCTCTATTTT. Residues: CASSYVSWTSGLYF.

This clonotype was counted many times. The CDR3: CSGLQGVAFF. The CDR3 nucleotides read TGCAGCGGTCTACAGGGGGTGGCTTTCTTT. The chain links TRBV29-1 to TRBJ1-1; TRBD1 matches 8 bases. The CDR3 is 10 residues long. Per the germline V gene, CDR1 is SQVTM and CDR2 is ANQGSEA. Losses at the gene ends were 7 bases for V and 11 bases for J; bases not matched to a gene: 6.

Many counts were recorded for this clonotype. CDR3 region: CASAPGLATDTQYF. CDR3 sequence (DNA): TGCGCCAGCGCACCGGGACTAGCGACAGATACGCAGTATTTT. The chain recombines TRBV5-1 with TRBJ2-3; TRBD2 matches 10 bases. After removal of 7 bases from V and 3 bases from J, the junction contained 5 bases not matched to a gene. This CDR3 is built from 14 residues. Germline assignment: CDR1 SGHRS and CDR2 YFSETQ.

This clonotype was picked up many times. This sequence joins TRBV12-3 or TRBV12-4 and TRBJ1-1; tentatively, D is TRBD1 (5 bases). The CDR3 is 14 amino acids. V lost 2 bases and J lost 9, with 16 bases in between. The CDR3, as DNA: TGTGCCAGCAGTTTAAGGTGGGCCGGGGGGAAAGCTTTCTTT. Protein: CASSLRWAGGKAFF.

This clonotype was observed many times. The J gene is TRBJ2-5, the V gene TRBV27; 7 bases align to TRBD2. CDR1 MNHEY and CDR2 SMNVEV come from the germline V gene (reference sequence). This CDR3 region has 13 residues. With 6 bases clipped from V and 3 bases from J, the junction kept 4 bases outside the gene matches. The CDR3 loop is CASRALAEETQYF. CDR3 in DNA: TGTGCCAGCAGGGCCCTAGCGGAAGAGACCCAGTACTTC.

This clonotype occurred many times. The chain combines TRBV24-1 with TRBJ2-2; 9 nucleotides line up with TRBD1. The CDR3 consists of 15 residues. With 5 bases clipped from V and 3 bases from J, the junction kept 3 bases outside the gene matches. The V gene's germline CDR1 is KGHDR and CDR2 SFDVKD. DNA for the CDR3: TGTGCCACCAGTGCCAGGACAGGGGACACCGGGGAGCTGTTTTTT. Translating gives CATSARTGDTGELFF.

The chain joins TRBV4-3 to TRBJ2-7, with 9 bases that match TRBD1. The CDR3 is made up of 17 amino acids. V dropped 0 bases and J dropped 5; count of bases not matched to a gene: 11. Germline CDR1 reads LGHNA; CDR2 reads YSLEER. CDR3 region: CASSQEGPGQGVDEQYF. In DNA form, the CDR3 reads TGCGCCAGCAGCCAAGAAGGCCCGGGACAGGGAGTGGACGAGCAGTACTTC.

Ten or more counts support this clonotype. This rearrangement joins TRBV3-1 to TRBJ1-1, with no clear D. Trimming removed 2 bases at V and 8 bases at J, with 15 bases between. The CDR3 totals 14 residues. Germline V gives CDR1 LGHDT, CDR2 YNNKEL (reference sequence). In DNA form, the CDR3 reads TGTGCCAGCAGCCAATCTTCCACAGTGACCGAAGCTTTCTTT. It codes for CASSQSSTVTEAFF. Filled out from reference TRBV3-1 and TRBJ1-1, the complete variable domain reads DTAVSQTPKYLVTQMGNDKSIKCEQNLGHDTMYWYKQDSKKFLKIMFSYNNKELIINETVPNRFSPKSPDKAHLNLHINSLELGDSAVYFCASSQSSTVTEAFFGQGTRLTVV.

Note on this clonotype: This may stem from a read error, because a much larger clone lies one nucleotide away. The CDR3 loop reads CASSGGTGAWKTRYF. The CDR3 bases are TGTGCCAGCAGCGGCGGGACAGGGGCTTGGAAGACCCGGTACTTC. This chain uses TRBV9 with TRBJ2-5; 10 bases align to TRBD1. Germline loops: CDR1 SGDLS, CDR2 YYNGEE. The CDR3 is 15 residues long.

This clonotype was seen more than once but under ten times. This chain uses TRBV28 with TRBJ2-4, with no clear D. The CDR3 is 14 residues long. The V and J ends lost 4 bases and 8 bases respectively, with 15 bases between them. Germline V gene sequence: CDR1 MDHEN, CDR2 SYDVKM. The CDR3 loop reads CASSSSVGIDIQYF. CDR3 coding DNA: TGTGCCAGCAGTTCCTCCGTTGGAATCGACATTCAGTACTTC.

This clonotype was counted only a few times. The rearrangement joins TRBV19 to TRBJ2-7; 9 bases map to TRBD2. Germline V gene data show CDR1 as LNHDA and CDR2 as SQIVND (reference sequence). The CDR3 spans 14 residues. The ends lost 4 bases at V and 5 bases at J; junction bases unmatched: 6. The CDR3 DNA follows: TGTGCCAGTAGTAGGCGGGAGGGCCGCCACGAGCAGTACTTC. Translating gives CASSRREGRHEQYF.

This clonotype was picked up many times. V and J are TRBV12-3 or TRBV12-4 and TRBJ2-1; 11 nucleotides align to TRBD2. The trim removed 7 bases at V and 4 bases at J, leaving 6 bases unmatched. The CDR3 totals 15 residues. This CDR3 reads CASNGGTSGYNEQFF. The CDR3 DNA follows: TGTGCCAGCAACGGGGGGACTAGCGGTTACAATGAGCAGTTCTTC.

In this sample, this clonotype turned up many times. The rearrangement joins TRBV11-2 to TRBJ2-7; 11 nucleotides align to TRBD2. The CDR3 has 18 residues. J was trimmed by 0 bases and V by 5 bases; bases with no gene match: 12. CDR1 is SGHAT, CDR2 FQNNGV, per germline. The CDR3 DNA follows: TGTGCCAGCAGCCCTAGGCGGGCTAGCGGGAGGAGCTCCTACGAGCAGTACTTC. Protein: CASSPRRASGRSSYEQYF. Complete variable domain (other parts from reference TRBV11-2 and TRBJ2-7): EAGVAQSPRYKIIEKRQSVAFWCNPISGHATLYWYQQILGQGPKLLIQFQNNGVVDDSQLPKDRFSAERLKGVDSTLKIQPAKLEDSAVYLCASSPRRASGRSSYEQYFGPGTRLTVT.

The table lists this clonotype with many counts. The chain employs TRBV28 and TRBJ2-3, with TRBD2 matching 13 bases. Unmatched junction bases numbered 8, after V lost 4 bases and J lost 7 bases. The CDR3 totals 16 residues. Germline V lookup: CDR1 MDHEN, CDR2 SYDVKM. The CDR3 bases are TGTGCCAGCAGTTCAACTAGCGGGAGGGCCGGGAATACGCAGTATTTT. Translating gives CASSSTSGRAGNTQYF. The full variable domain, in which reference TRBV28 and TRBJ2-3 provide the parts outside the CDR3, is DVKVTQSSRYLVKRTGEKVFLECVQDMDHENMFWYRQDPGLGLRLIYFSYDVKMKEKGDIPEGYSVSREKKERFSLILESASTNQTSMYLCASSSTSGRAGNTQYFGPGTRLTVL.